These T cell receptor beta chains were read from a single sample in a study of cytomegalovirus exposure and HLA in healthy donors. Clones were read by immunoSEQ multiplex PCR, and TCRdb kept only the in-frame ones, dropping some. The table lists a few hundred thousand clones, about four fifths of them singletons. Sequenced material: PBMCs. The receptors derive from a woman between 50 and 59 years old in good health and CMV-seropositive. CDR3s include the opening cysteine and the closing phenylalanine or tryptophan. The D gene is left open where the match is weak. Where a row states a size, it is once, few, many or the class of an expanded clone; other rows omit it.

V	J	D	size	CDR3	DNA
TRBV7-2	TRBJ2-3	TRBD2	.	CASSLARGGTDTQYF	TGTGCCAGCAGCTTAGCGCGGGGGGGCACAGATACGCAGTATTTT
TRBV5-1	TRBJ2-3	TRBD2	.	CASSLGAGDSTDTQYF	TGCGCCAGCAGCTTGGGGGCGGGGGATAGCACAGATACGCAGTATTTT
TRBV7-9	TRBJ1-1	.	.	CASSKTNTEAFF	TGCGCCAGCAGCAAGACTAACACTGAAGCTTTCTTT
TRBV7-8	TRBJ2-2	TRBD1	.	CASSHSGTGKTGELFF	TGTGCCAGCAGTCATTCCGGGACAGGGAAAACCGGGGAGCTGTTTTTT
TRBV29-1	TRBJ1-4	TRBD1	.	CSVSKGADLVNEKLFF	TGCAGCGTGTCGAAGGGGGCGGATTTGGTTAATGAAAAACTGTTTTTT
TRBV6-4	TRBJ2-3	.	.	CASSATEGAVDTQYF	TGTGCCAGCAGTGCAACGGAGGGGGCCGTGGATACGCAGTATTTT
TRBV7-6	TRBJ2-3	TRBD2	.	CASSFRVAGRGDTQYF	TGTGCCAGCAGCTTCCGGGTAGCGGGGAGGGGAGATACGCAGTATTTT
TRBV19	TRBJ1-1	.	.	CASSIDVRGSTNTEAFF	TGTGCCAGTAGTATAGATGTGCGGGGTTCTACGAACACTGAAGCTTTCTTT
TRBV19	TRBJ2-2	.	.	CASSTTGNTGELFF	TGTGCCAGTAGTACGACAGGGAACACCGGGGAGCTGTTTTTT
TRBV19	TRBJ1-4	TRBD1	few	CASSWTGRDEKLFF	TGTGCCAGTAGTTGGACAGGGCGAGATGAAAAACTGTTTTTT
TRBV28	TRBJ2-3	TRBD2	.	CASSPGLAGGFTDTQYF	TGTGCCAGCAGTCCGGGACTAGCGGGGGGATTCACAGATACGCAGTATTTT
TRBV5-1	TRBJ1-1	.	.	CASSSGEVPEAFF	TGCGCCAGCAGCTCGGGGGAGGTACCTGAAGCTTTCTTT
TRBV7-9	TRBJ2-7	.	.	CASSPTGDNEQYF	TGTGCCAGCAGCCCGACGGGGGATAACGAGCAGTACTTC
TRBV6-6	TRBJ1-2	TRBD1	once	CASSGTGMAGYTF	TGTGCCAGCAGTGGGACAGGGATGGCTGGCTACACCTTC
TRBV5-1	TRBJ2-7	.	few	CASSFDQSSYEQYF	TGCGCCAGCAGCTTCGATCAGTCTTCCTACGAGCAGTACTTC
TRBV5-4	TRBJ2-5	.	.	CASASEGGAGETQYF	TGTGCCAGCGCCTCGGAGGGGGGGGCAGGAGAGACCCAGTACTTC
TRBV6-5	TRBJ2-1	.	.	CASSPPGGVTDEQFF	TGTGCCAGCAGCCCTCCGGGCGGGGTTACGGATGAGCAGTTCTTC
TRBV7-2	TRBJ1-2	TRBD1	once	CASSKAGDSYGYTF	TGTGCCAGCAGCAAGGCTGGGGACAGCTATGGCTACACCTTC
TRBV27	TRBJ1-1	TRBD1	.	CASSFFGQGDMNTEAFF	TGTGCCAGCAGTTTCTTCGGACAGGGTGACATGAACACTGAAGCTTTCTTT
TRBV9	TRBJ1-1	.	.	CASSVGQGGTEAFF	TGTGCCAGCAGCGTGGGACAAGGGGGAACTGAAGCTTTCTTT
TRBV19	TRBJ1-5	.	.	CASGQNSNQPQHF	TGTGCCAGTGGTCAGAATAGCAATCAGCCCCAGCATTTT
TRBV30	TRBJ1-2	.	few	CAWSERWGGGYTF	TGTGCCTGGAGTGAGCGATGGGGGGGTGGCTACACCTTC
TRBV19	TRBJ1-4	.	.	CASSMLRTVFGKLFF	TGTGCCAGTAGTATGTTAAGGACAGTTTTCGGAAAACTGTTTTTT
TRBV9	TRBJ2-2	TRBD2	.	CASSSPYAGDTGELFF	TGTGCCAGCAGCTCTCCGTATGCGGGGGACACCGGGGAGCTGTTTTTT
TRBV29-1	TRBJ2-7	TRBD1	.	CSVEALTGRSYEQYF	TGCAGCGTTGAAGCCCTGACAGGGCGCTCCTACGAGCAGTACTTC
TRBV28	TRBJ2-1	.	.	CASTVLGSAGNEQFF	TGTGCCAGCACTGTCCTGGGGTCCGCGGGGAATGAGCAGTTCTTC
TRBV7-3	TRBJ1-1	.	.	CASSPTGGTEAFF	TGTGCCAGCAGCCCCACGGGAGGGACTGAAGCTTTCTTT
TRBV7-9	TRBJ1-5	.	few	CASSLAYNQPQHF	TGTGCCAGCAGCTTAGCCTACAATCAGCCCCAGCATTTT
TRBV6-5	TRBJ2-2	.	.	CASSSRQESNTGELFF	TGTGCCAGCAGTTCCCGCCAAGAGTCGAACACCGGGGAGCTGTTTTTT
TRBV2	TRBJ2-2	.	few	CASSGYYTGELFF	TGTGCCAGCAGTGGTTACTACACCGGGGAGCTGTTTTTT
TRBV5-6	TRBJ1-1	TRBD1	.	CASSLRVGGKVFFTEAFF	TGTGCCAGCAGCTTGCGGGTAGGGGGCAAGGTGTTTTTCACTGAAGCTTTCTTT
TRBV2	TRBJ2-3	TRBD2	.	CASNVAGGYYTDTQYF	TGTGCCAGCAATGTAGCGGGGGGGTACTACACAGATACGCAGTATTTT
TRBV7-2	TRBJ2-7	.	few	CASSARTTYEQYF	TGTGCCAGCAGCGCTCGGACTACCTACGAGCAGTACTTC
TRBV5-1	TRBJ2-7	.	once	CASSSRTQGHYEQYF	TGCGCCAGCAGCTCACGGACCCAGGGCCACTACGAGCAGTACTTC
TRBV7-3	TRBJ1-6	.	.	CASSLQDRIGPLHF	TGTGCCAGCAGCTTACAAGACAGGATCGGACCCCTCCACTTT
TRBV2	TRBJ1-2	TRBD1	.	CASSGGTGKRAYGYTF	TGTGCCAGCAGTGGAGGGACAGGGAAAAGGGCCTATGGCTACACCTTC
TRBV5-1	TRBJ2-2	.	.	CASSLAPVPGELFF	TGCGCCAGCAGCTTGGCCCCAGTCCCCGGGGAGCTGTTTTTT
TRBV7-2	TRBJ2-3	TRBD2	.	CASSSALAGNTDTQYF	TGTGCCAGCAGCTCAGCCCTAGCGGGAAACACAGATACGCAGTATTTT
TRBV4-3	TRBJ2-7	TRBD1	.	CASSQETGGRYEQYF	TGCGCCAGCAGCCAAGAGACAGGGGGCCGATACGAGCAGTACTTC
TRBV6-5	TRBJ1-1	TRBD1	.	CASKAGGAGTEAFF	TGTGCCAGCAAAGCAGGGGGCGCCGGGACTGAAGCTTTCTTT
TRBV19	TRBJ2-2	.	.	CASSNQDYPGGELFF	TGTGCCAGTAGTAACCAGGACTACCCCGGCGGGGAGCTGTTTTTT
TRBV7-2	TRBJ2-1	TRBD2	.	CASSGSGGFYNEQFF	TGTGCCAGCAGCGGAAGCGGGGGCTTCTACAATGAGCAGTTCTTC
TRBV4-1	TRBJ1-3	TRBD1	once	CASSPYAGTGGRRAGNTIYF	TGCGCCAGCAGCCCCTACGCCGGGACAGGGGGAAGGCGTGCTGGAAACACCATATATTTT
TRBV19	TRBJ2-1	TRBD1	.	CASKAQGMRNEQFF	TGTGCCAGTAAAGCACAGGGGATGCGCAATGAGCAGTTCTTC
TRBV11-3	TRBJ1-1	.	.	CASSSHPGVEAFF	TGTGCCAGCAGCAGCCACCCAGGGGTTGAAGCTTTCTTT
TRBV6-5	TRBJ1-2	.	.	CASLQGGFVGGYTF	TGTGCCTCTCTACAGGGCGGATTCGTTGGCGGCTACACCTTC
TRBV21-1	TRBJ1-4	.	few	CASSEGQEGEKLFF	TGTGCCAGCAGCGAGGGACAGGAGGGTGAAAAACTGTTTTTT